The sequence of this T cell receptor (beta chain) was determined in a study of CD8 T cells in ankylosing spondylitis. Whole-study findings and limits: Significantly higher representation of disease-linked clones was reported for matched ankylosing spondylitis synovial fluid.

A word on this clonotype: Its specificity is not known. This could be a read error, since a much larger clone is one nucleotide away.

Germline-derived CDR1 and CDR2 are SGDLS and YYNGEE. The CDR3 consists of 13 residues. TCRdb ran MiXCR on the 5' RACE reads and lists one entry per CDR3 protein. The sample includes some 240,000 distinct CDR3 sequences, 8% to 9.5% of them seen just once. The TCR sequence derives from a male donor with ankylosing spondylitis or in good health (not recorded which). Sequencing used blood, either unsorted or a sorted T cell fraction (not recorded which). V is TRBV9 and J is TRBJ2-7, with D tentatively TRBD1 (6 bases). For the CDR3, the DNA is TGTGCCAGCGGCGTAGTTCCAGGGGTCGAGCAGTACTTC. The encoded protein is CASGVVPGVEQYF.